This is a list of T cell receptor beta chains from one sample in a study of control samples from healthy donors and cancer patients. Generated by immunoSEQ multiplex PCR, the TCRdb table keeps only in-frame clones and is missing some. The repertoire holds 200,000 to 250,000 clones, roughly 94% seen once, with about 1.6% in the top ten. Sequenced input: blood. Receptors were obtained from a man aged 50-59 years in good health. Both conserved end residues are part of each CDR3. The order of the fields is V gene, clone size, D gene, J gene, CDR3 DNA, CDR3 protein. A D gene is named only where the DNA matches it firmly. Clone size, where shown, is once, few, many, or a class for clones that have expanded.

V gene: TRBV5-1
clone size: NA
D gene: NA
J gene: TRBJ2-2
CDR3 DNA: TGCGCCAGCAGCTCCACCTGGGGGGGCCTTGCTGGGGAGCTGTTTTTT
CDR3 protein: CASSSTWGGLAGELFF

V gene: TRBV7-9
clone size: NA
D gene: NA
J gene: TRBJ1-5
CDR3 DNA: TGTGCCAGCAGCCTGCCGGGCGGGAATCAGCCCCAGCATTTT
CDR3 protein: CASSLPGGNQPQHF

V gene: TRBV11-2
clone size: NA
D gene: NA
J gene: TRBJ2-5
CDR3 DNA: TGTGCCAGCAGCTTAAGGGGGGGCAGGGGGCAAGAGACCCAGTACTTC
CDR3 protein: CASSLRGGRGQETQYF

V gene: TRBV7-2
clone size: NA
D gene: NA
J gene: TRBJ2-2
CDR3 DNA: TGTGCCAGCAGCTGGAATTGGGAAACCGGGGAGCTGTTTTTT
CDR3 protein: CASSWNWETGELFF

V gene: TRBV5-1
clone size: NA
D gene: NA
J gene: TRBJ2-3
CDR3 DNA: TGCGCCAGCAGCTTGGACGATACGCAGTATTTT
CDR3 protein: CASSLDDTQYF

V gene: TRBV6-5
clone size: NA
D gene: TRBD1
J gene: TRBJ1-5
CDR3 DNA: TGTGCCAGCAGTTACGGGACAGGGCTTAATCAGCCCCAGCATTTT
CDR3 protein: CASSYGTGLNQPQHF

V gene: TRBV24-1
clone size: NA
D gene: NA
J gene: TRBJ1-1
CDR3 DNA: TGTGCCACCACGGGGGGGGGAAGAATGAACACTGAAGCTTTCTTT
CDR3 protein: CATTGGGRMNTEAFF

V gene: TRBV5-4
clone size: NA
D gene: NA
J gene: TRBJ2-5
CDR3 DNA: TGTGCCAGCAGCTCCGGGGGCCAAGAGACCCAGTACTTC
CDR3 protein: CASSSGGQETQYF

V gene: TRBV6-6
clone size: NA
D gene: NA
J gene: TRBJ2-5
CDR3 DNA: TGTGCCAGCAACAGGGATCCGGAGACCCAGTACTTC
CDR3 protein: CASNRDPETQYF

V gene: TRBV6-6
clone size: NA
D gene: TRBD1
J gene: TRBJ1-1
CDR3 DNA: TGTGCCAGCAGCCCGGGACAGGGGTGGATGAACACTGAAGCTTTCTTT
CDR3 protein: CASSPGQGWMNTEAFF

V gene: TRBV2
clone size: NA
D gene: NA
J gene: TRBJ1-5
CDR3 DNA: TGTGCCAGCAGTCCTACAGCCTATAGCAATCAGCCCCAGCATTTT
CDR3 protein: CASSPTAYSNQPQHF

V gene: TRBV6-2/TRBV6-3
clone size: NA
D gene: NA
J gene: TRBJ1-1
CDR3 DNA: TGTGCCAGCAGTTATTATTCAGGGTCCACTGAAGCTTTCTTT
CDR3 protein: CASSYYSGSTEAFF

V gene: TRBV5-1
clone size: NA
D gene: TRBD1
J gene: TRBJ1-2
CDR3 DNA: TGCGCCAGCAGCCCGACAGGGGATAGTGAACAGCTCACCTTC
CDR3 protein: CASSPTGDSEQLTF

V gene: TRBV19
clone size: NA
D gene: TRBD1
J gene: TRBJ2-5
CDR3 DNA: TGTGCCAGTAGAAAACAGGGGGCTCAAGAGACCCAGTACTTC
CDR3 protein: CASRKQGAQETQYF

V gene: TRBV11-2
clone size: NA
D gene: TRBD2
J gene: TRBJ2-5
CDR3 DNA: TGTGCCAGCAGCCTAGCGGGGAGTGAGACCCAGTACTTC
CDR3 protein: CASSLAGSETQYF

V gene: TRBV5-1
clone size: NA
D gene: NA
J gene: TRBJ1-1
CDR3 DNA: TGCGCCAGCAGCCAAGGACAGCGCATGAACACTGAAGCTTTCTTT
CDR3 protein: CASSQGQRMNTEAFF

V gene: TRBV5-5
clone size: once
D gene: TRBD1
J gene: TRBJ2-5
CDR3 DNA: TGTGCCAGCAGCTTGGGACAGGGGGCGTATGGAGAGACCCAGTACTTC
CDR3 protein: CASSLGQGAYGETQYF

V gene: TRBV6-6
clone size: once
D gene: NA
J gene: TRBJ2-2
CDR3 DNA: TGTGCCAGCAGTTACTCGGGGGGGCGGAACACCGGGGAGCTGTTTTTT
CDR3 protein: CASSYSGGRNTGELFF

V gene: TRBV15
clone size: NA
D gene: NA
J gene: TRBJ2-7
CDR3 DNA: TGTGCCACCAGCAGAGATAGAGAAGGACAGAAATACGAGCAGTACTTC
CDR3 protein: CATSRDREGQKYEQYF

V gene: TRBV10-2
clone size: NA
D gene: NA
J gene: TRBJ1-3
CDR3 DNA: TGCGCCAGCAGTGGGACAGATAACTCTGGAAACACCATATATTTT
CDR3 protein: CASSGTDNSGNTIYF

V gene: TRBV11-2
clone size: NA
D gene: TRBD2
J gene: TRBJ2-1
CDR3 DNA: TGTGCCAGCAGCTTACGCCCGACTAGCGGGGGGTACAATGAGCAGTTCTTC
CDR3 protein: CASSLRPTSGGYNEQFF

V gene: TRBV29-1
clone size: NA
D gene: TRBD2
J gene: TRBJ2-5
CDR3 DNA: TGCAGCGTAGAGCGGGGAAGGGGACAAGAGACCCAGTACTTC
CDR3 protein: CSVERGRGQETQYF

V gene: TRBV6-5
clone size: NA
D gene: NA
J gene: TRBJ1-5
CDR3 DNA: TGTGCCAGCCGAACGGTGGGAGCCCAGCATTTT
CDR3 protein: CASRTVGAQHF

V gene: TRBV18
clone size: NA
D gene: TRBD2
J gene: TRBJ2-2
CDR3 DNA: TGTGCCAGCTCATCACGACTAGCGGACCATAACACCGGGGAGCTGTTTTTT
CDR3 protein: CASSSRLADHNTGELFF

V gene: TRBV6-6
clone size: few
D gene: TRBD1
J gene: TRBJ1-5
CDR3 DNA: TGTGCCAGCAGTTATTCGGGACAGATTAGCAATCAGCCCCAGCATTTT
CDR3 protein: CASSYSGQISNQPQHF

V gene: TRBV13
clone size: NA
D gene: NA
J gene: TRBJ1-2
CDR3 DNA: TGTGCCAGCAGCTCCCGGGCGGGGAGTTCGGCTGGCTACACCTTC
CDR3 protein: CASSSRAGSSAGYTF

V gene: TRBV4-1
clone size: NA
D gene: TRBD2
J gene: TRBJ2-5
CDR3 DNA: TGCGCCAGCAGCCAAGAATTAGCGGGGGGGCCGTACCAAGAGACCCAGTACTTC
CDR3 protein: CASSQELAGGPYQETQYF

V gene: TRBV7-2
clone size: NA
D gene: NA
J gene: TRBJ2-2
CDR3 DNA: TGTGCCAGCAGCTCGTACAGGGCCGTCGGGGAGCTGTTTTTT
CDR3 protein: CASSSYRAVGELFF

V gene: TRBV5-1
clone size: NA
D gene: NA
J gene: TRBJ2-5
CDR3 DNA: TGCGCCAGCAGCTCTCAAACGGGGGGCAGGAGAGAGACCCAGTACTTC
CDR3 protein: CASSSQTGGRRETQYF

V gene: TRBV28
clone size: NA
D gene: TRBD1
J gene: TRBJ1-1
CDR3 DNA: TGTGCCAGCAGTTCACGGGGACAGGGTGGCTCTGAAGCTTTCTTT
CDR3 protein: CASSSRGQGGSEAFF

V gene: TRBV5-4
clone size: NA
D gene: NA
J gene: TRBJ2-5
CDR3 DNA: TGTGCCAGCAGCTTCCCGGGGGCCGGGGAGACCCAGTACTTC
CDR3 protein: CASSFPGAGETQYF

V gene: TRBV6-5
clone size: NA
D gene: NA
J gene: TRBJ1-1
CDR3 DNA: TGTGCCAGCAGGAAAAGGACGGAGGGAAACACTGAAGCTTTCTTT
CDR3 protein: CASRKRTEGNTEAFF

V gene: TRBV7-7
clone size: NA
D gene: NA
J gene: TRBJ1-6
CDR3 DNA: TGTGCTAGCAGCTTAGATTGGAGTTCACCCCTCCACTTT
CDR3 protein: CASSLDWSSPLHF

V gene: TRBV2
clone size: NA
D gene: NA
J gene: TRBJ1-5
CDR3 DNA: TGTGCCAGCAAACGAGGGGGGGCCCAGCATTTT
CDR3 protein: CASKRGGAQHF